This T cell receptor beta chain is from a study of blood T cells in healthy people across ages. V shed 5 bases and J 5 bases; nucleotides not matched to a gene: 11. The CDR3 runs to 16 residues. Germline V lookup: CDR1 SGHTA, CDR2 FQGNSA. A second PCR, run for 7 to 11 cycles, used a sample-barcoded 5' primer plus a J-beta primer mix. Each cDNA molecule was tagged by a template-switch adaptor that had 12 random nucleotides. TCRdb used MiXCR to reprocess the 5' RACE reads, holding one entry per CDR3 protein. The table lists 1 million or so distinct CDR3 sequences, almost 25% of them singletons. The sample was also linked to a second study, of T cells of mothers and their children. According to that study: Second-round PCR products received sample barcodes and 2-4 random nucleotides from the M1S primer. Mothers gave over 9 million TCR beta CDR3 reads each, and children 2.5 million to 3 million each.

This receptor was identified in a girl aged 2 to 10 in good health. The chain uses TRBV7-2 and TRBJ2-5; 10 bases align to TRBD2. The sequenced material came from blood. The CDR3 loop reads CASSRRLAGEGETQYF. DNA of the CDR3: TGTGCCAGCAGCCGTCGCCTAGCGGGAGAAGGGGAGACCCAGTACTTC.